This T cell receptor (beta chain) is drawn from a study of cytomegalovirus exposure and HLA in healthy donors. As concerns this clone: The antigen is undetermined.

Vbeta (60) and Jbeta (13) primers were used in the PCR. The assay was immunoSEQ multiplex PCR, and TCRdb's table has in-frame clones only and misses some. This sample yields around 180,000 clones, of which around 68% are seen a single time; approximately 1.6% belongs to the top ten. General study points: Another analysis was done later, and it associated more than 15,000 TCR beta sequences with HLA alleles at 0.05 false discovery rate. It emerged from a later analysis that several of the most significant clusters appeared to be linked to common viral pathogens. Earlier results showed most TCR beta V segments being productive about 87% or about 30% of the time.

This sequence was found in a girl under 18 in good health and CMV-seronegative. Sequenced sample: PBMCs.

CDR3 protein: CASSGGGDEKLFF. CDR3 nucleotides: TGTGCCAGCTCAGGGGGCGGGGATGAAAAACTGTTTTTT. The rearrangement links TRBV10-3 to TRBJ1-4; 8 bases are a match to TRBD1. The CDR3 covers 13 residues. The germline V gene encodes CDR1 ENHRY and CDR2 SYGVKD. The V segment lost 10 bases and the J segment 6 bases; nucleotides outside the gene matches: 7.